This record concerns one TCR beta chain sequence. Its antigen remains unknown. The CDR3 loop spans 14 amino acids. CDR1 is MDHEN, CDR2 SYDVKM, per germline. These data come from a study of CXCR3-negative and CXCR3-positive naive CD8 T cells. Whole-study findings and limits: More hydrophobic TRB CDR3s were found in CXCR3-positive naive cells than in CXCR3-negative naive cells.

Preparation of TRB cDNA libraries relied on 5' RACE carrying UMI labels. TCRdb re-called the 5' RACE reads and catalogs CDR3 proteins one per entry, DNA excluded. This sample contains about 140,000 distinct CDR3 sequences. Each CD8+ T cell subset was sorted in triplicate, 330,000 or so cells each. Naive CD8+ T cells showed a CD45RO-CCR7+CD27+CD95- phenotype. The sequence was obtained from a human donor in good health. Some clones in this sample may be carry-over from other donors' samples. Specimen: naive CXCR3+ CD8+ T cells from blood. As for subset: CD45RO-CCR7+CD27+CD95- naive CD8+ T cells expressing CXCR3 (TNR3+). The chain combines TRBV28 with TRBJ2-1; TCRdb designates TRBD1, a call that cannot be tested without DNA. This CDR3 reads CADNPAITYNEQFF.